This paragraph covers one T cell receptor beta chain sequence. This entry is derived from a study of blood T cell repertoires in COVID-19. Study overall: COVID-19 samples collected from the United States, Italy and Spain covered acute and convalescent phases. Sources were T cells, B-cell-depleted T cells, or PBMCs; the material itself was cDNA or gDNA.

The germline V gene encodes CDR1 MGHRA and CDR2 YSYEKL. The CDR3 length is 15 residues. The trim removed 3 bases at V and 6 bases at J, leaving 8 bases unmatched. In the study's own analysis: For nucleated cells, counts were estimated from reference gene primer amplification. Clones were sequenced by immunoSEQ multiplex PCR, and TCRdb holds only the in-frame ones, with some missing. From that table come the V and J calls and clone size; the DNA was used to work out D and trimming. The data show 220,000 or so clones, with around 82% seen just once and around 2.7% held by the top ten. Sequencing used peripheral blood. J is TRBJ2-5 and V is TRBV4-1; 9 nucleotides align to TRBD2. The origin of this receptor is a woman aged 25 to 39 who had recovered from COVID-19. The CDR3 reads CASSQPRTSVKTQYF. Written as DNA, the CDR3 is TGCGCCAGCAGCCAGCCGCGGACTAGCGTAAAGACCCAGTACTTC.